This T cell receptor (beta chain) was found in a study of early T cells in non-severe SARS-CoV-2 infection. Study at large: Sequenced bulk RNA came from whole blood that was unsorted, and chains were unpaired.

Molecules of cDNA were individually given unique molecular identifiers that were attached to them. TCRdb independently ran MiXCR on the 5' RACE reads; one entry per CDR3 protein. Counted here are 40,000 to 60,000 distinct CDR3 sequences, 3.5% to 5% occurring once; the ten biggest clones make up around 5.5%. Notes on the study in general: Anti-spike CD8 responses were favored by VDJdb matching, which missed private and CD4 specificities.

This clonotype was seen a handful of times. Its antigen is unknown. Germline loops: CDR1 DFQATT, CDR2 SNEGSKA (reference sequence). The J segment lost 10 bases and the V segment lost 6 bases, leaving 14 bases of the junction unmatched. This CDR3 spans 13 amino acids. V gene TRBV20-1 combines with J gene TRBJ1-1, with TRBD1 matching over 7 bases. The sequencing input was whole blood. This sequence was found in an adult who was a healthcare worker with PCR-confirmed SARS-CoV-2 infection or an uninfected control (not recorded which). The CDR3 DNA follows: TGCAGTGCCCGAACCAGGGACAGTGCCGCAGCTTTCTTT. This encodes CSARTRDSAAAFF.